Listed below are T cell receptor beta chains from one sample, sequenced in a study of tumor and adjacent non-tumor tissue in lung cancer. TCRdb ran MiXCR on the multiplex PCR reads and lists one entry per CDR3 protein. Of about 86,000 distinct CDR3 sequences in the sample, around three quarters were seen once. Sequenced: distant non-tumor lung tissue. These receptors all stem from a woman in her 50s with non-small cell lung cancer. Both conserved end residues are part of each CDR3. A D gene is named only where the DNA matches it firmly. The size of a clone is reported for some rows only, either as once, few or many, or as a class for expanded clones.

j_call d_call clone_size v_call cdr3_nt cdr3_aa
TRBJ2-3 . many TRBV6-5 TGTGCCAGCAGCCGATCGTTGCTAAATACGCAGTATTTT CASSRSLLNTQYF
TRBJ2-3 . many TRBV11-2 TGTGCCAGCAGCTTAGAGGGTGGGGGCACGCAGTATTTT CASSLEGGGTQYF
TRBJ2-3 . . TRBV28 TGTGCCAGCAGTCCGCAGGACGGGAACACAGATACGCAGTATTTT CASSPQDGNTDTQYF
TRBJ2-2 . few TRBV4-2 TGTGCCAGCGCTCCGGGATTACCGAAGACCGGGGAGCTGTTTTTT CASAPGLPKTGELFF
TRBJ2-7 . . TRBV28 TGTGGCAGCAGTGCTCCGGGACGGGGGGCCCACGAGCAGTACTTC CGSSAPGRGAHEQYF
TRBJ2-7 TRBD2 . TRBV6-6 TGTGCCTGCAGTCCGCAAGGGGCCCGAGCGGGGGGCGAGCAGTACTTC CACSPQGARAGGEQYF
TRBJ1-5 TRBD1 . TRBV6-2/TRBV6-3 TGTGCCAGCAGTGTAAGGACAGGGGCGGGTCAGCCCCGGCATTTT CASSVRTGAGQPRHF
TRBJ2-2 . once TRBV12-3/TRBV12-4 TGTGCCAGCAGTTTAGGGACAGTGACAGACAGCGGGGAGCTGTTTTTT CASSLGTVTDSGELFF
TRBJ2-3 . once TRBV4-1 TGCGCCAGCAGCCGTCCTAATACAGATACGCAACATTTT CASSRPNTDTQHF
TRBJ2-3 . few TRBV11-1 TGTGCCAGCAGCTTAGAGATCGGGAGTACAGATACGCAGTGTTTT CASSLEIGSTDTQCF
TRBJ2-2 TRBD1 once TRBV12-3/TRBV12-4 TGTGCCAGCAATACCGAGACAGGGGTAACCAACACCGGGGAGCTGTTTTTT CASNTETGVTNTGELFF
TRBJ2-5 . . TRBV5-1 TGCGCCAGCAAGGGGGGACAAGAGTCCCAGTATTTC CASKGGQESQYF
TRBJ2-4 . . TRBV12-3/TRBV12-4 TGTGCCACCGGCAGGATAGCCAGAAACATTCAGAACTTC CATGRIARNIQNF
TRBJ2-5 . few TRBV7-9 TGTGCCAGCAGCCCACGACTGGGGGAGTGGGAGACCCAGTACTTC CASSPRLGEWETQYF
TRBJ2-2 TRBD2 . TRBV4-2 TGTGCCAGCACCTTCTCCTGGACTAGAAACACCGGGGAGCTGTTTTTT CASTFSWTRNTGELFF
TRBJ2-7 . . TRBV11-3 TGTGTCAGCAGCCCCCTTAAAGGAGTGGAGTGCGAGCAGTACTTC CVSSPLKGVECEQYF
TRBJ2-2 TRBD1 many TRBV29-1 TGCAGCGTTGGGACAGGGGACGGGGAGCTGTTTTTT CSVGTGDGELFF
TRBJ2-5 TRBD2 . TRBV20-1 TGCGGTGCTATAGATAGCGGGAGGGCCCCAGAGACTCAGTACTTC CGAIDSGRAPETQYF
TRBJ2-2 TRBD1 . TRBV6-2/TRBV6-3 TGTGCCTGCAGTCGACAGGGGACTGTCACCGGGGAGCTGTTTTTT CACSRQGTVTGELFF
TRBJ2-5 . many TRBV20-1 TGCAGTGCTAGAGATCTTGACTCCCCCAGCGGGACCCAGTACTTC CSARDLDSPSGTQYF
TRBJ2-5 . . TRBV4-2 TGTGCCAGCAGCCAAGATCTGGGTGCAGGCCCTCGTGGGACCCAGTACTTC CASSQDLGAGPRGTQYF
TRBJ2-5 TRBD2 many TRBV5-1 TGCGCCAGCAGCCCCAACCCGACTAGCGGGGGTGAGACCCAGTACTTC CASSPNPTSGGETQYF
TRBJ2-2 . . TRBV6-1 TGTGCCATCCCTAAACCGGCAATGGTGGGCATCGGGGAGCTGTTTTTT CAIPKPAMVGIGELFF
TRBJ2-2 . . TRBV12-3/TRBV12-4 TGTACCAGTAGTTTGGCAGGGTTGGACACCGGGGAGCTGTTTTTT CTSSLAGLDTGELFF
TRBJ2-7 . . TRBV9 TGTGCCAGCAGCGAGGGGGGGGAAGGGTACGAGCGGTACTTC CASSEGGEGYERYF
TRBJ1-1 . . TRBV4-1 TGCGCCATCAGCCAAAGGGAGGGGTGGGACACTGAAGCTTTCTTT CAISQREGWDTEAFF
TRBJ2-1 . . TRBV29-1 TGCAACGCCAAGGAGCAGGAGGGAGGTGAGCAGTTCTTC CNAKEQEGGEQFF
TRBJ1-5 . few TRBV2 TGTGCCAGCCAGGGCCCAAATCAGCCCCAGCATTTT CASQGPNQPQHF
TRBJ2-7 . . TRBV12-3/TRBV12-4 TGTGCCAGCTCATCCCGGAGGGAGGAGTACTTC CASSSRREEYF
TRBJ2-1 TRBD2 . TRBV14 TGTGCCAGCAGCCAACCTAGCGGGCGCTACAATGAGCAGTTATTC CASSQPSGRYNEQLF
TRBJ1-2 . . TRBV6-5 TGTGCCAGCAGTTACCGAGCCAGAGACCATGGCTACACATTC CASSYRARDHGYTF